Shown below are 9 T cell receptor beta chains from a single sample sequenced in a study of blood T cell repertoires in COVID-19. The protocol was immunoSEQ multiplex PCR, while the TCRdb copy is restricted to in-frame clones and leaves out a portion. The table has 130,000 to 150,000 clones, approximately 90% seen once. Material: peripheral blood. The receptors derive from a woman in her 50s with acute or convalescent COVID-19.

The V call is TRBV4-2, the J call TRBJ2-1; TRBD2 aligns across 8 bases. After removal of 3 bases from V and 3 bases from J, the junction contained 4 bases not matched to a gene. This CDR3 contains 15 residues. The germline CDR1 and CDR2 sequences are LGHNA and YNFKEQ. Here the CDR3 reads CASSQDGGDYNEQFF. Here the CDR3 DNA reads TGTGCCAGCAGCCAGGACGGGGGGGACTACAATGAGCAGTTCTTC.

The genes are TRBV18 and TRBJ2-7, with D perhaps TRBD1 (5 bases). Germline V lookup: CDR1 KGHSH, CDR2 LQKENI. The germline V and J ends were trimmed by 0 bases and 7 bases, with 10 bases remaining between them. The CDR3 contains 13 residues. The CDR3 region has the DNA TGTGCCAGCTCACCACCAGGGGAAGGGGAGCAGTACTTC. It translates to CASSPPGEGEQYF. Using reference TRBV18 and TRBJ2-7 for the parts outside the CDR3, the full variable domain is NAGVMQNPRHLVRRRGQEARLRCSPMKGHSHVYWYRQLPEEGLKFMVYLQKENIIDESGMPKERFSAEFPKEGPSILRIQQVVRGDSAAYFCASSPPGEGEQYFGPGTRLTVT.

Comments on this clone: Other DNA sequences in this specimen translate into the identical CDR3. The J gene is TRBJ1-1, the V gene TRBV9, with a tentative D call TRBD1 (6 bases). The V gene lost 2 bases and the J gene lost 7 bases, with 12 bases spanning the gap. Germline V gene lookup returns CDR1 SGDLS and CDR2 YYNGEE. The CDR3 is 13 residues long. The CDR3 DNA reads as TGTGCCAGCAGCGTCGGGACAACTCATGAAGCTTTCTTT. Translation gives CASSVGTTHEAFF.

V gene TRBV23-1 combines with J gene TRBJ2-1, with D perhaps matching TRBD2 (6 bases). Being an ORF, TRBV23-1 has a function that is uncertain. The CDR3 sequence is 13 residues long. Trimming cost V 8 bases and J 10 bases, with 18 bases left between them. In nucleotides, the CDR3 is TGCGCCAGCGAACGGGGGAGTCGAGACGAGCAGTTCTTC. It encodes CASERGSRDEQFF.

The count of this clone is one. CDR3 protein: CASNDWPSSYEQYF. The CDR3 nucleotides are TGTGCCAGCAACGACTGGCCGAGCTCCTACGAGCAGTACTTC. The chain carries TRBV9 and TRBJ2-7; D ambiguous. The V end was cut by 6 bases, the J end by 0 bases, with 13 bases between. The CDR3 has 14 residues. Germline V lookup: CDR1 SGDLS, CDR2 YYNGEE.

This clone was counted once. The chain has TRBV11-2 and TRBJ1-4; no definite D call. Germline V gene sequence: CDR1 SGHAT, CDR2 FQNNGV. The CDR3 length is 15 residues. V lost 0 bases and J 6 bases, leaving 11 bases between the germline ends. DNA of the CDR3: TGTGCCAGCAGCTTAGATCCCTCGAGGGATGAAAAACTGTTTTTT. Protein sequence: CASSLDPSRDEKLFF.

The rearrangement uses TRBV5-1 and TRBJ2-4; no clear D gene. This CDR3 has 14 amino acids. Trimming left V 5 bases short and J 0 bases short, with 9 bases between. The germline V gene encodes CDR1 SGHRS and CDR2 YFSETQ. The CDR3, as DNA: TGCGCCAGCAGGGCGGATCTAGCCAAAAACATTCAGTACTTC. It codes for CASRADLAKNIQYF.

The CDR3 loop reads CASRQTSGVTDTQYF. The CDR3 region has the DNA TGTGCCAGCAGACAGACTAGCGGGGTTACAGATACGCAGTATTTT. V and J are TRBV4-2 and TRBJ2-3; TRBD2 matches at 11 bases. The CDR3 consists of 15 residues. Per germline, CDR1 LGHNA and CDR2 YNFKEQ. Germline trimming cut 6 bases from V and 3 bases from J; bases unmatched to any gene: 5.

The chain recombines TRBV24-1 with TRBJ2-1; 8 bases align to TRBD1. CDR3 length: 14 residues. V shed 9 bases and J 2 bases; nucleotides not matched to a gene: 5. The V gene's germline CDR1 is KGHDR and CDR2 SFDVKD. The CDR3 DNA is TGTGCCACCGGGGAGACAGGGGCCTACAATGAGCAGTTCTTC. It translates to CATGETGAYNEQFF.